This entry concerns a single T cell receptor beta chain. Its antigen remains unknown. These data belong to a study of CD4 T cells in relation to SARS-CoV-2 and coronaviruses. Study results and caveats: This crossreactivity analysis covered spike protein alone, no other viral proteins.

TCRdb's copy holds only in-frame clones and misses some; the assay was immunoSEQ multiplex PCR. This sample has around 9,700 clones; less than 80% occur once, and the top ten carry roughly 18%. Unexposed donor CD4+ T cells date from about 2011-2018, before the COVID-19 pandemic. Isolation of CD4+ T cells took place after roughly nine days in culture. As cell numbers allowed, unexposed-donor CD4+ T cells faced SARS-CoV-2 S/N and four cold-coronavirus spikes. Two million PBMCs per well were cultured with 9 to 10 IU/ml IL-2. V was pared by 3 bases and J by 1 base, with 21 bases of the junction left unmatched. The length of the CDR3 is 20 residues. Germline CDR1 and CDR2: SGHRS and YFSETQ.

The material sequenced was CD4+ T cells from PBMCs, cultured in vitro. V usage is TRBV5-1 and J usage is TRBJ1-1; 7 positions agree with TRBD1. The source of this sequence is a human donor in good health. CDR3 amino acids: CASSSDRTGRAGRWNTEAFF. Written as DNA, the CDR3 is TGCGCCAGCAGCTCAGATCGGACAGGCAGGGCAGGAAGGTGGAACACTGAAGCTTTCTTT.